Below, 2 T cell receptor beta chains from the same sample are listed, as sequenced in a study of PD-1 blockade in classical Hodgkin lymphoma. The table came from immunoSEQ multiplex PCR; TCRdb's copy has only in-frame clones and leaves some out. The sample has tens of thousands of clones, roughly 90% seen once. Every single patient, without exception, relapsed after autologous stem cell transplantation, and brentuximab vedotin exposure varied. The specimen was peripheral blood mononuclear cells (PBMCs), collected at baseline. The receptors were sampled from a human donor with classical Hodgkin lymphoma.

This clone was seen a single time. A junction end diverges from the germline sequence, so it may reflect a read error. The rearrangement joins TRBV28 to TRBJ2-7, with 7 bases matching TRBD2. This CDR3 is 14 amino acids long. The V gene's germline CDR1 is MDHEN and CDR2 SYDVKM. CDR3 sequence: CASSSTGTMYEQCF. In DNA, the CDR3 is TGTGCCAGCAGTTCAACCGGGACTATGTACGAGCAGTGCTTC.

As concerns this clone: This CDR3 is also generated by other DNA sequences in the sample. The chain is built from TRBV7-2 and TRBJ2-1; TRBD2 aligns across 10 bases. Germline V lookup: CDR1 SGHTA, CDR2 FQGNSA. Unmatched junction bases numbered 3, after V lost 3 bases and J lost 4 bases. The CDR3 spans 15 residues. Here the CDR3 DNA reads TGTGCCAGCAGCTTGCTAGCGGGGGAATACAATGAGCAGTTCTTC. It encodes CASSLLAGEYNEQFF. The full variable domain, its missing parts supplied by reference TRBV7-2 and TRBJ2-1, is GAGVSQSPSNKVTEKGKDVELRCDPISGHTALYWYRQSLGQGLEFLIYFQGNSAPDKSGLPSDRFSAERTGGSVSTLTIQRTQQEDSAVYLCASSLLAGEYNEQFFGPGTRLTVL.